The 14 T cell receptor beta chains given below trace back to one sample, sequenced in a study of blood T cell repertoires in COVID-19. Libraries were prepared by immunoSEQ multiplex PCR; TCRdb keeps only in-frame clonotypes and omits some of them. The sample includes over 150,000 clones, 70% to 85% of them seen just once. The source material was peripheral blood. The receptors originated from a woman aged 60 to 75 with acute or convalescent COVID-19.

The sample holds many counts of this clone. The CDR3 sequence: CASSPIQGLTYEQYF. Written as DNA, the CDR3 is TGTGCCAGCTCACCGATACAGGGGCTAACCTACGAGCAGTACTTC. The J gene is TRBJ2-7, the V gene TRBV18, with 7 positions matching TRBD1. From germline, CDR1 is KGHSH and CDR2 LQKENI. The CDR3 has 15 residues. J gave up 2 bases and V 3 bases, and 7 bases lay outside the gene matches.

V and J are TRBV5-1 and TRBJ2-7, with D perhaps matching TRBD1 (6 bases). The germline V gene has CDR1 SGHRS and CDR2 YFSETQ. The germline V and J ends were trimmed by 0 bases and 7 bases, with 17 bases remaining between them. This CDR3 comprises 15 residues. Here the CDR3 reads CASSLEVRGLGEQYF. The CDR3 DNA reads TGCGCCAGCAGCTTGGAGGTCAGGGGCCTTGGAGAGCAGTACTTC. Complete variable domain (other parts from reference TRBV5-1 and TRBJ2-7): KAGVTQTPRYLIKTRGQQVTLSCSPISGHRSVSWYQQTPGQGLQFLFEYFSETQRNKGNFPGRFSGRQFSNSRSEMNVSTLELGDSALYLCASSLEVRGLGEQYFGPGTRLTVT.

V usage is TRBV14 and J usage is TRBJ2-5; a possible D gene is TRBD1 (5 bases). Germline V gene data show CDR1 as SGHDN and CDR2 as FVKESK. The CDR3 spans 16 residues. V lost 1 base to trimming and J lost 5 bases, with 17 bases between them. The CDR3 reads CASSQGHRLSQETQYF. For the CDR3, the DNA is TGTGCCAGCAGCCAAGGCCACAGGTTGTCCCAGGAGACCCAGTACTTC.

The chain employs TRBV19 and TRBJ2-5, with a possible D match to TRBD2 (7 bases). The CDR3 loop spans 16 amino acids. The V gene's germline CDR1 is LNHDA and CDR2 SQIVND (reference sequence). Trimming cost V 3 bases and J 5 bases, with 19 bases left between them. CDR3 amino acids: CASSISYGGGGETQYF. The CDR3 region has the DNA TGTGCCAGTAGTATCTCCTATGGCGGGGGCGGGGAGACCCAGTACTTC.

CDR3 in amino acids: CASSPTGYTGELFF. The CDR3 DNA follows: TGTGCCAGCAGTCCGACAGGTTACACCGGGGAGCTGTTTTTT. V is TRBV27 and J is TRBJ2-2; a possible D gene is TRBD1 (6 bases). The V end was cut by 5 bases, the J end by 3 bases, with 10 bases between. Germline CDR1 and CDR2: MNHEY and SMNVEV (reference sequence). The CDR3 sequence is 14 residues long.

The chain uses TRBV30 and TRBJ1-3; possible D gene TRBD1, 6 bases. The germline V and J ends were trimmed by 2 bases and 0 bases, with 8 bases remaining between them. This CDR3 has 14 amino acids. From germline, CDR1 is GTSNPN and CDR2 SVGIG (reference sequence). The CDR3 reads CAWSKGGSGNTIYF. Here the CDR3 DNA reads TGTGCCTGGAGTAAAGGGGGCTCTGGAAACACCATATATTTT.

J is TRBJ1-1 and V is TRBV6-1; 7 bases line up with TRBD1. The CDR3 length is 18 residues. Germline assignment: CDR1 MNHNS and CDR2 SASEGT. V lost 1 base and J lost 2; bases outside the gene matches: 13. CDR3 protein: CASSEVLGQPNPNTEAFF. The CDR3 DNA reads as TGTGCCAGCAGTGAAGTTTTGGGACAGCCAAATCCTAACACTGAAGCTTTCTTT.

The chain is built from TRBV6-4 and TRBJ2-3; 12 bases map to TRBD2. The J segment lost 1 base and the V segment lost 2 bases, leaving 4 bases of the junction unmatched. Germline assignment: CDR1 MRHNA and CDR2 SNTAGT. The CDR3 totals 17 residues. As DNA, the CDR3 is TGTGCCAGCAGTGACCCGAGGACTAGCGGGGGCACAGATACGCAGTATTTT. Protein product: CASSDPRTSGGTDTQYF.

This chain links TRBV5-1 with TRBJ2-5, with 7 bases that match TRBD1. With 4 bases clipped from V and 0 bases from J, the junction kept 0 bases outside the gene matches. The CDR3 is 13 residues long. CDR1 is SGHRS, CDR2 YFSETQ, per germline. The CDR3 sequence is CASSGTDQETQYF. The CDR3 DNA is TGCGCCAGCAGCGGGACAGACCAAGAGACCCAGTACTTC.

The chain employs TRBV6-5 and TRBJ1-2; 9 bases are shared with TRBD1. Germline V CDR1 and CDR2: MNHEY, SVGAGI. After removal of 6 bases from V and 4 bases from J, the junction contained 3 bases not matched to a gene. The CDR3 sequence is 13 residues long. As DNA, the CDR3 is TGTGCCAGCAGGGGGGGACAGGGCTATGGCTACACCTTC. Translated, it gives CASRGGQGYGYTF.

This chain connects TRBV6-5 to TRBJ1-2; TRBD1 matches 7 bases. CDR3 length equals 13 residues. Per the germline V gene, CDR1 is MNHEY and CDR2 is SVGAGI. J lost 3 bases, V lost 3 bases, and 1 base had no gene match. This chain's CDR3 is CASSYQGDYGYTF. In nucleotides, the CDR3 is TGTGCCAGCAGTTATCAGGGGGACTATGGCTACACCTTC.

The chain is built from TRBV6-5 and TRBJ1-1; D gene unclear. Trimming shortened V by 6 bases and J by 4 bases, and 18 bases separated the two germline ends. The CDR3 sequence is 15 residues long. Germline CDR1 reads MNHEY; CDR2 reads SVGAGI. CDR3: CASRPPGSGSTEAFF. CDR3 bases: TGTGCCAGCAGACCCCCAGGAAGCGGGAGCACTGAAGCTTTCTTT.

J is TRBJ2-2 and V is TRBV2; 7 positions match TRBD2. This CDR3 is built from 15 residues. The germline CDR1 and CDR2 sequences are SNHLY and FYNNEI. J lost 4 bases, V lost 5 bases, and 7 bases had no gene match. CDR3 loop: CASSRNGGGTGELFF. The CDR3 DNA is TGTGCCAGCAGTCGGAATGGCGGGGGCACCGGGGAGCTGTTTTTT.

The sample holds a few counts of this clone. V usage is TRBV5-1 and J usage is TRBJ2-3, with D maybe TRBD2 (5 bases). This CDR3 comprises 13 residues. Germline V CDR1 and CDR2: SGHRS, YFSETQ. V was shortened by 5 bases and J by 7 bases, with 14 bases between the two germline ends. The CDR3 is CASRPTTGNTQYF. The CDR3 nucleotides are TGCGCCAGCAGGCCGACGACGGGGAATACGCAGTATTTT. The full variable domain, completed using reference TRBV5-1 and TRBJ2-3, is KAGVTQTPRYLIKTRGQQVTLSCSPISGHRSVSWYQQTPGQGLQFLFEYFSETQRNKGNFPGRFSGRQFSNSRSEMNVSTLELGDSALYLCASRPTTGNTQYFGPGTRLTVL.